The 16 T cell receptor beta chains given below trace back to one sample, sequenced in a study of long-term antiretroviral therapy in people with HIV. An immunoSEQ assay, version v3.0, was performed at survey level. Assay: immunoSEQ multiplex PCR; the TCRdb copy retains only in-frame clones and omits some. The table includes fewer than 40,000 clones, roughly 94% detected once. Specimen: unsorted PBMCs, collected around 5.4 years after starting antiretroviral therapy. Receptor source: a woman between 45 and 60 years old with HIV.

The rearrangement links TRBV15 to TRBJ1-5; D unresolved. V gave up 1 base and J gave up 3 bases, with 4 bases separating them. The CDR3 sequence is 13 residues long. CDR1 and CDR2 (germline): LNHNV, YYDKDF (reference sequence). The CDR3 nucleotides are TGTGCCACCAGCAGAGTCTACAATCAGCCCCAGCATTTT. Encoded protein: CATSRVYNQPQHF.

This chain connects TRBV2 to TRBJ2-5; the D gene is possibly TRBD1 (6 bases). CDR3 length equals 20 residues. Looked up from germline, CDR1 is SNHLY and CDR2 is FYNNEI. Trimming shortened V by 2 bases and J by 1 base, and 26 bases separated the two germline ends. For the CDR3, the DNA is TGTGCCAGCAGTGAACCTGAGGGGCCACCCCAGGGGAGCCTCCAAGAGACCCAGTACTTC. Translating it yields CASSEPEGPPQGSLQETQYF.

This clone has just one count. The chain links TRBV18 to TRBJ2-7; 12 bases agree with TRBD2. The germline CDR1 and CDR2 sequences are KGHSH and LQKENI. The CDR3 extends over 16 amino acids. V dropped 4 bases and J dropped 0; count of bases not matched to a gene: 4. DNA for the CDR3: TGTGCCAGCTCACTGACTAGCGGGGGTAGCTCCTACGAGCAGTACTTC. Amino acid sequence: CASSLTSGGSSYEQYF.

V and J are TRBV18 and TRBJ2-3, with D possibly TRBD2 on 10 matching bases. With 3 bases removed from V and 4 bases from J, the gap between germline ends came to 20 bases. This CDR3 comprises 17 residues. Germline assignment: CDR1 KGHSH and CDR2 LQKENI. The CDR3 is CASSPLGTGTSADTQYF. The CDR3, as DNA: TGTGCCAGCTCACCGCTCGGGACAGGGACTAGCGCAGATACGCAGTATTTT.

This chain uses TRBV9 with TRBJ2-2, with D possibly matching TRBD1 (6 bases). The CDR3 is 14 amino acids. The V gene lost 5 bases and the J gene lost 1 base, with 9 bases spanning the gap. Per the germline V gene, CDR1 is SGDLS and CDR2 is YYNGEE. CDR3 coding DNA: TGTGCCAGCAGGTCGACAGGGAACACCGGGGAGCTGTTTTTT. As protein: CASRSTGNTGELFF.

The rearrangement links TRBV5-1 to TRBJ1-1, with D possibly matching TRBD1 (5 bases). CDR3 length: 14 amino acids. V lost 0 bases, J lost 2 bases, and 8 bases lay in between. The V gene's germline CDR1 is SGHRS and CDR2 YFSETQ. The CDR3 loop is CASSLGTINTEAFF. The DNA of the CDR3 is TGCGCCAGCAGCTTGGGGACAATTAACACTGAAGCTTTCTTT.

This clone has just one count. This chain links TRBV7-8 with TRBJ2-5; possibly TRBD1 or TRBD2 for D (5 bases each). The DNA end favors TRBJ2-7, so the J call may be wrong. The V gene's germline CDR1 is SGHVS and CDR2 FQNEAQ. The CDR3 runs 14 residues. CDR3 in amino acids: CASSTGRSGHEQYF. The CDR3 DNA is TGTGCCAGCAGCACAGGACGGAGCGGCCACGAGCAGTACTTC.

This chain uses TRBV6-6 with TRBJ2-5; D is undetermined. This CDR3 spans 12 amino acids. Trimming cost V 7 bases and J 1 base, with 7 bases left between them. CDR1 and CDR2 from the germline V gene are MNHNY and SVGAGI (reference sequence). Written as DNA, the CDR3 is TGTGCCAGCAATCTGGGCCAAGAGACCCAGTACTTC. Translating gives CASNLGQETQYF.

This chain joins TRBV6-5 and TRBJ2-7; maybe TRBD1 (6 bases). The germline gives CDR1 MNHEY, CDR2 SVGAGI. The CDR3 spans 15 residues. With 6 bases removed from V and 0 bases from J, the gap between germline ends came to 15 bases. CDR3 protein: CASRNTGTSSYEQYF. The DNA for the CDR3 is TGTGCCAGCAGAAACACCGGGACATCCTCCTACGAGCAGTACTTC.

The J gene is TRBJ2-7, the V gene TRBV27, with D possibly TRBD1 on 6 matching bases. Germline assignment: CDR1 MNHEY and CDR2 SMNVEV (reference sequence). The CDR3 totals 14 residues. V was pared by 5 bases and J by 3 bases, with 14 bases between. CDR3 in amino acids: CASSPLRTDYEQYF. The CDR3 DNA reads as TGTGCCAGCAGTCCACTTCGGACAGACTACGAGCAGTACTTC.

The rearrangement uses TRBV15 and TRBJ2-5; TRBD2 matches 11 bases. The V and J ends lost 5 bases and 4 bases, in that order; junction bases with no gene match: 3. Germline V gives CDR1 LNHNV, CDR2 YYDKDF (reference sequence). The CDR3 contains 14 residues. CDR3 sequence (DNA): TGTGCCACCAGCCTAGCGGGGGGTAGAGAGACCCAGTACTTC. It codes for CATSLAGGRETQYF.

The V gene is TRBV11-1, the J gene TRBJ2-1, with 7 bases identical to TRBD2. The CDR3 consists of 16 residues. J was trimmed by 0 bases and V by 6 bases; bases with no gene match: 8. In germline, CDR1 is SGHAT, CDR2 FQDESV (reference sequence). CDR3 residues: CASSFTGGSSYNEQFF. The CDR3 DNA is TGTGCCAGCAGTTTTACGGGGGGAAGCTCCTACAATGAGCAGTTCTTC.

The chain recombines TRBV11-3 with TRBJ2-3; 7 bases fit TRBD1. Germline lookup yields CDR1 SGHNT and CDR2 YENEEA. Trimming took 4 bases from V and 1 from J; bases not matched to a gene: 5. The CDR3 contains 15 residues. This CDR3 reads CASSSGQPGTDTQYF. The DNA for the CDR3 is TGTGCCAGCAGCTCGGGACAGCCTGGCACAGATACGCAGTATTTT.

The chain is built from TRBV5-1 and TRBJ2-5; D gene uncertain. The length of the CDR3 is 14 residues. Per the germline V gene, CDR1 is SGHRS and CDR2 is YFSETQ. V was clipped by 2 bases and J by 4 bases, with 12 bases between them. CDR3: CASSFIGNRETQYF. The CDR3 DNA reads TGCGCCAGCAGCTTCATAGGGAATCGAGAGACCCAGTACTTC.

The rearrangement links TRBV5-6 to TRBJ1-1; a weak D match, TRBD1 (5 bases). V lost 4 bases and J lost 12, with 16 bases in between. The CDR3 length is 12 residues. The germline CDR1 and CDR2 sequences are SGHDT and YYEEEE. In DNA form, the CDR3 reads TGTGCCAGCAGCCCGGGCCCCAGGGAACCTTTCTTT. Protein sequence: CASSPGPREPFF.

The CDR3 is CASSVFPPPSDTQYF. CDR3 in DNA: TGTGCCAGCAGCGTATTTCCCCCGCCGTCGGATACGCAGTATTTT. The chain is built from TRBV9 and TRBJ2-3; D gene ambiguous. The CDR3 is 15 amino acids. The V and J ends lost 1 base and 6 bases respectively, with 15 bases between them. Germline loops: CDR1 SGDLS, CDR2 YYNGEE. Using reference TRBV9 and TRBJ2-3 for the parts outside the CDR3, the full variable domain is DSGVTQTPKHLITATGQRVTLRCSPRSGDLSVYWYQQSLDQGLQFLIQYYNGEERAKGNILERFSAQQFPDLHSELNLSSLELGDSALYFCASSVFPPPSDTQYFGPGTRLTVL.